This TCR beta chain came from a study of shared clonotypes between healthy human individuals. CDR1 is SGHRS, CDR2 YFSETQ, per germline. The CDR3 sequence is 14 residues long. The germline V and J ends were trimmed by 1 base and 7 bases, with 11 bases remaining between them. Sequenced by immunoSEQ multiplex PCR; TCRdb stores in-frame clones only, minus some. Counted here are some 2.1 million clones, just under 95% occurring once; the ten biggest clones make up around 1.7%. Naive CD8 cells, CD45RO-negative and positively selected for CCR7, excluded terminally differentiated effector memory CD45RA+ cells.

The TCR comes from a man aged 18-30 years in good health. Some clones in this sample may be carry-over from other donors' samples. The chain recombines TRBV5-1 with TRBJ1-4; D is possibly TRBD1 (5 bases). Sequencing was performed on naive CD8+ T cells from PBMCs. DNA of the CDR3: TGCGCCAGCAGCTTGTCGGGGGTCGGTGAAAAACTGTTTTTT. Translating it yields CASSLSGVGEKLFF.